This TCR beta chain was observed in a study of shared clonotypes between healthy human individuals. Study as a whole: Serving as donors were a couple of women and a few men, whose ages spanned 18 to 49. Study findings and constraints: Sorted-subset samples were not fully sequenced, rarefaction indicated.

Sequenced by immunoSEQ multiplex PCR; TCRdb stores in-frame clones only, minus some. The table has more than 2 million clones, just under 95% seen once; the top ten hold approximately 1.2%. About this clone: Its specificity is unknown. One end of the junction fails to match germline, which may point to a read error.

The CDR3 spans 15 residues. Germline assignment: CDR1 SSHAT and CDR2 FNYEAQ (reference sequence). Naive CD8 populations comprised CD45RO-negative cells positively selected for CCR7, excluding terminally differentiated effector memory CD45RA+ cells. Those who donated, Caucasian adults without exception, all lived in Nashville, Tennessee. Sequenced sample: naive CD8+ T cells sorted from blood. The chain recombines TRBV7-7 with TRBJ2-7, with 9 nucleotides matching TRBD1. The clonotype originates from a man between 18 and 35 years old in good health. The CDR3 is CASSPTGQGSYEQYF. The CDR3 nucleotides are TGTGCTAGCAGTCCAACCGGACAGGGGTCCTACGAGCAGTACTTC.